The 5 T cell receptor beta chains below were found in one sample sequenced in a study of T cell responses to AZD1222 COVID-19 vaccine. Repertoires were generated with immunoSEQ multiplex PCR, while TCRdb's copy carries only in-frame clones and drops some. The sample contains 93,000 or so clones, roughly 91% of which appear only once. Sequencing was performed on peripheral blood, taken on day 0 of AZD1222 vaccination. All receptors derive from an adult in good health.

The chain carries TRBV7-6 and TRBJ2-1; 11 bases are shared with TRBD1. The CDR3 has 15 residues. Germline assignment: CDR1 SGHVS and CDR2 FNYEAQ. The ends lost 4 bases at V and 6 bases at J; junction bases unmatched: 5. The DNA of the CDR3 is TGTGCCAGCAGCTCCGGGACAGGGGGTTTCAATGAGCAGTTCTTC. It is translated as CASSSGTGGFNEQFF.

The genes are TRBV7-6 and TRBJ2-7; D perhaps matches TRBD1 (5 bases). Germline CDR1 is SGHVS and CDR2 is FNYEAQ. CDR3 length equals 13 residues. The V end lost 6 bases, the J end lost 7 bases, and 16 bases lay between the germline ends. CDR3 DNA sequence: TGTGCCAGCAGTCCTCTCGGAAGGGGTGAGCAGTACTTC. It is translated as CASSPLGRGEQYF. Full variable domain (missing parts from reference TRBV7-6 and TRBJ2-7): GAGVSQSPRYKVTKRGQDVALRCDPISGHVSLYWYRQALGQGPEFLTYFNYEAQQDKSGLPNDRFSAERPEGSISTLTIQRTEQRDSAMYRCASSPLGRGEQYFGPGTRLTVT.

The chain is built from TRBV7-6 and TRBJ1-4, with D hard to call. V was shortened by 5 bases and J by 8 bases, with 15 bases between the two germline ends. In germline, CDR1 is SGHVS, CDR2 FNYEAQ. The CDR3 sequence is 14 residues long. The CDR3, as DNA: TGTGCCAGCAGCCCTCAAACCAACGGAGAAAAACTGTTTTTT. It yields the protein CASSPQTNGEKLFF.

This sequence joins TRBV7-9 and TRBJ2-6; 8 nucleotides line up with TRBD1. The CDR3 contains 18 residues. V shed 6 bases and J 2 bases; nucleotides not matched to a gene: 12. Per the germline V gene, CDR1 is SEHNR and CDR2 is FQNEAQ (reference sequence). The CDR3: CASRSPYRTGTGANVLTF. DNA for the CDR3: TGTGCCAGCAGGTCCCCGTACCGGACAGGGACTGGGGCCAACGTCCTGACTTTC.

The rearrangement links TRBV4-1 to TRBJ2-7; no definite D call. CDR1 and CDR2 (germline): MGHRA, YSYEKL. This CDR3 is built from 14 residues. V shed 1 base and J shed 0 bases, with 7 bases lying between them. CDR3 protein: CASSQARSSYEQYF. As DNA, the CDR3 is TGCGCCAGCAGCCAAGCTCGCAGCTCCTACGAGCAGTACTTC.